This T cell receptor beta chain was identified during a study of blood T cell repertoires in COVID-19. Whole-study context: Samples representing acute and convalescent COVID-19 were sourced from the United States, Italy and Spain. T cells, B-cell-depleted T cells, or PBMCs supplied cDNA or gDNA.

The V and J ends lost 3 bases and 2 bases, in that order; junction bases with no gene match: 10. The CDR3 is 18 amino acids. Germline CDR1 reads SGHKS; CDR2 reads YYEKEE (reference sequence). How the authors handled the data: Cell counts per sample came from amplifying reference gene primers. Here immunoSEQ multiplex PCR was the method, and the copy in TCRdb shows in-frame clones only, minus some. The V and J calls and the clone size are those of that table, but D and trimming were determined from the DNA. Among approximately 75,000 clones listed, more than 80% were seen once. This clonotype originated in a human donor in a cohort sampled during active COVID-19. This chain joins TRBV5-5 and TRBJ1-3; TRBD1 agrees at 11 bases. Material: peripheral blood. As DNA, the CDR3 is TGTGCCAGCAGCTGGGGTCGGACAGGGGGCGCAACTGGAAACACCATATATTTT. Its translation: CASSWGRTGGATGNTIYF.